This T cell receptor beta chain derives from a study of cytomegalovirus exposure and HLA in healthy donors. The study ran its PCR with 60 Vbeta and 13 Jbeta primers. Clones were read by immunoSEQ multiplex PCR, and TCRdb kept only the in-frame ones, dropping some. The repertoire holds under 200,000 clones, with roughly four fifths as singletons. This CDR3 comprises 16 residues. V lost 8 bases to trimming and J lost 2 bases; unmatched junction nucleotides: 15. Germline loops: CDR1 MNHNY, CDR2 SVGAGI (reference sequence). Study-wide results and caveats: Approximately 160 TCR beta chains were listed as cytomegalovirus-associated. What a later analysis showed was that several of the most significant clusters appeared linked to common viral pathogens. Later analysis identified about 17,000 TCR beta sequences associated with HLA alleles, using a false discovery rate threshold of 0.05.

Points on this clone: What it recognizes is unknown.

The sample was PBMCs. The receptor was derived from a female donor in good health and CMV-seronegative. V and J are TRBV6-6 and TRBJ2-7, with 7 bases matching TRBD2. The CDR3 protein is CASLAQVAGAPYEQYF. The CDR3 nucleotides are TGTGCCAGCTTGGCCCAGGTGGCGGGAGCCCCCTACGAGCAGTACTTC.